These T cell receptor beta chains were read from a single sample in a study of spatial heterogeneity in lung cancer. TCRdb ran MiXCR on the 5' RACE reads and lists one entry per CDR3 protein. Of roughly 49,000 distinct CDR3 sequences listed, approximately 7% were seen once; the top ten hold 2.9%. The sample here was PBMCs, taken at surgery. These receptors were collected from a female donor with early-stage non-small cell lung cancer. The CDR3 runs from the conserved cysteine through the conserved F or W. A D gene is named only where the DNA matches it firmly. Clone size is shown for a subset of rows, as once, few, many or a class of expanded clone.

len: 15
d_gene: NA
abundance: NA
v_gene: TRBV7-9
j_gene: TRBJ2-1
CDR3nt: TGTGCCAGCAGCAAGAAAACAGTCTCCTACAATGAGCAGTTCTTC
CDR3aa: CASSKKTVSYNEQFF

len: 15
d_gene: NA
abundance: NA
v_gene: TRBV9
j_gene: TRBJ2-2
CDR3nt: TGTGCCAGCAGCGTAGGAGGGGGAGTGACCGGGGAGCTGTTTTTT
CDR3aa: CASSVGGGVTGELFF

len: 14
d_gene: NA
abundance: few
v_gene: TRBV5-1
j_gene: TRBJ2-7
CDR3nt: TGCGCCAGCAGCTTGGTAGCAGGCACCTACGAGCAGTACTTC
CDR3aa: CASSLVAGTYEQYF

len: 17
d_gene: NA
abundance: many
v_gene: TRBV5-1
j_gene: TRBJ1-5
CDR3nt: TGCGCCAGCCCTCGACGATATCTTAGCTATAGCAATCAGCCCCAGCATTTT
CDR3aa: CASPRRYLSYSNQPQHF

len: 15
d_gene: NA
abundance: many
v_gene: TRBV20-1
j_gene: TRBJ2-1
CDR3nt: TGCAGTGCCGTCTCCTTCTGGGGTTCCTACAATGAGCAGTTCTTC
CDR3aa: CSAVSFWGSYNEQFF

len: 15
d_gene: NA
abundance: many
v_gene: TRBV4-3
j_gene: TRBJ1-6
CDR3nt: TGCGCCAGCAGCCAAGGTCACAATTCCTATTCACCCCTCCACTTT
CDR3aa: CASSQGHNSYSPLHF

len: 12
d_gene: NA
abundance: many
v_gene: TRBV7-2
j_gene: TRBJ2-3
CDR3nt: TGTGCCAGCAGCTTAGTTCCAGATACGCAGTATTTT
CDR3aa: CASSLVPDTQYF

len: 13
d_gene: TRBD1
abundance: few
v_gene: TRBV27
j_gene: TRBJ2-5
CDR3nt: TGTGCCAGCCGATCCGGGACAGGCAGACCCCAGTACTTC
CDR3aa: CASRSGTGRPQYF

len: 16
d_gene: NA
abundance: many
v_gene: TRBV19
j_gene: TRBJ2-2
CDR3nt: TGTGCCAGTAGTATCCCCAACGGGGCGAACACCGGGGAGCTGTTTTTT
CDR3aa: CASSIPNGANTGELFF

len: 12
d_gene: NA
abundance: many
v_gene: TRBV20-1
j_gene: TRBJ2-1
CDR3nt: TGCAGTGCTCCAATGTCCGAGGATGAGCAGTTCTTC
CDR3aa: CSAPMSEDEQFF

len: 14
d_gene: NA
abundance: NA
v_gene: TRBV9
j_gene: TRBJ2-2
CDR3nt: TGTGCCAGCAGCGTAGTCCAGAACACCGGGGAGCTGTTTTTT
CDR3aa: CASSVVQNTGELFF

len: 18
d_gene: TRBD1
abundance: many
v_gene: TRBV23-1
j_gene: TRBJ2-7
CDR3nt: TGCGCCAGCAGTCAATCGCGGAGACACAGGGGGCCCTATTACGAGCAGTACTTC
CDR3aa: CASSQSRRHRGPYYEQYF

len: 17
d_gene: TRBD2
abundance: many
v_gene: TRBV4-3
j_gene: TRBJ2-3
CDR3nt: TGCGCCAGCAGCCAAGCCCCGACTAGCGGCTCCACAGATACGCAGTATTTT
CDR3aa: CASSQAPTSGSTDTQYF

len: 14
d_gene: NA
abundance: NA
v_gene: TRBV7-2
j_gene: TRBJ2-3
CDR3nt: TGTGCCAGCAGCTGGCGGACGGACACAGATACGCAGTATTTT
CDR3aa: CASSWRTDTDTQYF

len: 14
d_gene: NA
abundance: many
v_gene: TRBV29-1
j_gene: TRBJ2-1
CDR3nt: TGCAGCGTTAGGGGGGCGAGCTCCTACAATGAGCAGTTCTTC
CDR3aa: CSVRGASSYNEQFF

len: 13
d_gene: NA
abundance: few
v_gene: TRBV20-1
j_gene: TRBJ1-1
CDR3nt: TGCAGTGCTAGTTGGGGCGTCGACACTGAAGCTTTCTTT
CDR3aa: CSASWGVDTEAFF

len: 15
d_gene: NA
abundance: many
v_gene: TRBV5-6
j_gene: TRBJ2-6
CDR3nt: TGTGCCAGCAGCTATCTCAGGGCTGGGGCCAACGTCCTGACTTTC
CDR3aa: CASSYLRAGANVLTF

len: 15
d_gene: NA
abundance: many
v_gene: TRBV7-9
j_gene: TRBJ1-2
CDR3nt: TGTGCCAGCAGCCCGGCGGCAGGGGTAGGGTATGGCTACACCTTC
CDR3aa: CASSPAAGVGYGYTF

len: 13
d_gene: TRBD2
abundance: many
v_gene: TRBV2
j_gene: TRBJ2-1
CDR3nt: TGTGCCAGCGAAGCGGGGGGGCATAATGAGCAGTTCTTC
CDR3aa: CASEAGGHNEQFF

len: 19
d_gene: TRBD1
abundance: few
v_gene: TRBV11-2
j_gene: TRBJ1-2
CDR3nt: TGTGCCAGCAGCTTAGATCTGACAGGGAGAACTGCCCCCAACTATGGCTACACCTTC
CDR3aa: CASSLDLTGRTAPNYGYTF

len: 13
d_gene: NA
abundance: few
v_gene: TRBV6-2/TRBV6-3
j_gene: TRBJ1-6
CDR3nt: TGTGCCAGCAACGTCCTTGGTCGGTCACCCCTCCACTTT
CDR3aa: CASNVLGRSPLHF

len: 15
d_gene: TRBD1
abundance: many
v_gene: TRBV28
j_gene: TRBJ2-3
CDR3nt: TGTGCCAGCAGTTTAAGGACAGGGGGCTTCGATACGCAGTATTTT
CDR3aa: CASSLRTGGFDTQYF

len: 14
d_gene: NA
abundance: few
v_gene: TRBV7-2
j_gene: TRBJ1-1
CDR3nt: TGTGCCAGCAGCAGGTTGCAGACGAACACTGAAGCTTTCTTT
CDR3aa: CASSRLQTNTEAFF